This entry features one T cell receptor (beta chain) sequence. What it binds is unknown. The CDR3 covers 15 residues. Germline assignment: CDR1 SGDLS and CDR2 YYNGEE. J gave up 2 bases and V 2 bases, and 3 bases lay outside the gene matches. The record originates from a study of cytomegalovirus exposure and HLA in healthy donors. Across the study: Most genotyped donors, 81% of about 430, had Caucasian-associated genetic ancestry.

PCR primers comprised 60 Vbeta and 13 Jbeta primers. Repertoires were generated with immunoSEQ multiplex PCR, while TCRdb's copy carries only in-frame clones and drops some. The sample shows 80,000 to 100,000 clones, 70% to 80% of them seen only once. Study-wide results and limits: The HLA-A and HLA-B alleles of most subjects were reportedly predicted accurately from TCR beta sequences.

This clonotype was obtained from a male donor in good health and CMV-seropositive. Input material: PBMCs. The V gene is TRBV9, the J gene TRBJ2-7, with 11 bases aligning to TRBD1. CDR3 in DNA: TGTGCCAGCAGCGTGGGACAGGGGGTCGCCTACGAGCAGTACTTC. This translates into CASSVGQGVAYEQYF.